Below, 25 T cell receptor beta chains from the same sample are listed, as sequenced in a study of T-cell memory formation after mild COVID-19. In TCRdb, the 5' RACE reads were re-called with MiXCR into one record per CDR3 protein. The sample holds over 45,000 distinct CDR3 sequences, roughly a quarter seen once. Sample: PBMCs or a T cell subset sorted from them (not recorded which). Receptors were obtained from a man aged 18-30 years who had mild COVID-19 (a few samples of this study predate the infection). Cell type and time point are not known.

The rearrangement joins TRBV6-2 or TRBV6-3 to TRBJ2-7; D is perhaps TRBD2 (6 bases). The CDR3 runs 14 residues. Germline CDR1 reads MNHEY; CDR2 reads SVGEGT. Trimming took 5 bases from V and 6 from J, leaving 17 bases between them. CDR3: CASSRNGGSIEQYF. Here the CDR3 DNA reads TGTGCCAGCAGTAGGAACGGGGGTTCGATCGAGCAGTACTTC.

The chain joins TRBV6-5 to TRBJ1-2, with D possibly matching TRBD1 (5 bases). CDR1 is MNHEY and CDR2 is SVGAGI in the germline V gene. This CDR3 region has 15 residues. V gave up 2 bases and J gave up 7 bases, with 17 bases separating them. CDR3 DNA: TGTGCCAGCAGTTACCGTTACGGGGCTGGAGCTGGCTACACCTTC. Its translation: CASSYRYGAGAGYTF.

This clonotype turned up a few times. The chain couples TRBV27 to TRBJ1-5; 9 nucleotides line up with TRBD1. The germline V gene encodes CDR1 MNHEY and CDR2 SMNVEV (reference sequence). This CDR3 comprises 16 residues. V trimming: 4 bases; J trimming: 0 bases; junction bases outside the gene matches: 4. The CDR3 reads CASSSTGGSSNQPQHF. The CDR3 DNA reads TGTGCCAGCAGTTCGACAGGGGGTAGTAGCAATCAGCCCCAGCATTTT.

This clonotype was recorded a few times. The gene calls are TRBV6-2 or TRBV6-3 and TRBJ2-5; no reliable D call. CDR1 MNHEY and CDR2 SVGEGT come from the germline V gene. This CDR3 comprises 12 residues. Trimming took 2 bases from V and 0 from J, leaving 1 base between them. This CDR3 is CASSYDQETQYF. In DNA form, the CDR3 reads TGTGCCAGCAGTTACGACCAAGAGACCCAGTACTTC.

CDR3 amino acids: CASSLQLAGGPDTQYF. The CDR3 DNA reads as TGTGCCAGCAGCCTCCAACTAGCGGGGGGGCCAGATACGCAGTATTTT. The chain has TRBV6-6 and TRBJ2-3; 13 nucleotides match TRBD2. V dropped 6 bases and J dropped 4; count of bases not matched to a gene: 7. This CDR3 has 16 amino acids. In germline, CDR1 is MNHNY, CDR2 SVGAGI (reference sequence).

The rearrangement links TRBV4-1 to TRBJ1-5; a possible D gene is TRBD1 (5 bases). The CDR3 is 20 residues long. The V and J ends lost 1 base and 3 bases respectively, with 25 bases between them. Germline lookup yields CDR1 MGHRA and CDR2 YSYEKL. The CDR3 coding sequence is TGCGCCAGCAGCCAAGTTTGGCCCACGACGCGCTCCAGGGTCAATCAGCCCCAGCATTTT. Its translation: CASSQVWPTTRSRVNQPQHF.

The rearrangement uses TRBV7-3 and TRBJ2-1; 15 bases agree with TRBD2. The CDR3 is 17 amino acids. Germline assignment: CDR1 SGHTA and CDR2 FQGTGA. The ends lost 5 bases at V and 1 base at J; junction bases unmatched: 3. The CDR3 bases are TGTGCCAGCAGCCGTGGGACTAGCGGGGGGTCCTACAATGAGCAGTTCTTC. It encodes CASSRGTSGGSYNEQFF.

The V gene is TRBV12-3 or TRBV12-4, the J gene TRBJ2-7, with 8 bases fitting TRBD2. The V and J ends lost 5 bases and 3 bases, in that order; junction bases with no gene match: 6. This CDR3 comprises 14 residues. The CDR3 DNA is TGTGCCAGCAGTACTAGCGGAGCCGACTACGAGCAGTACTTC. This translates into CASSTSGADYEQYF.

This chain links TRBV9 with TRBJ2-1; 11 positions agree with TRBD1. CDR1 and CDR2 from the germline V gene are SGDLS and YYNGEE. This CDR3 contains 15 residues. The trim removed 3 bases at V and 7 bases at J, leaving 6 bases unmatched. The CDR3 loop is CASSAEGQGGNEQFF. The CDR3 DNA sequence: TGTGCCAGCAGCGCCGAGGGACAGGGGGGGAATGAGCAGTTCTTC.

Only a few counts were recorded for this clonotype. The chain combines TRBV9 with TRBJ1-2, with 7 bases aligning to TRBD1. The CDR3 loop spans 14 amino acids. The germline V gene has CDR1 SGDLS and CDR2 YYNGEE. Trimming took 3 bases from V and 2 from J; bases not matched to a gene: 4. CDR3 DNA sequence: TGTGCCAGCAGCGCCGAGGGACAGAACTATGGCTACACCTTC. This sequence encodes CASSAEGQNYGYTF.

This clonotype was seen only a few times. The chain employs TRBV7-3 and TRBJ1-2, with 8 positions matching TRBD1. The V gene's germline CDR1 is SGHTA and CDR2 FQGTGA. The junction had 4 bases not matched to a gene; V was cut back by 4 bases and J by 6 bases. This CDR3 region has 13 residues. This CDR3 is CASSSGQADGYTF. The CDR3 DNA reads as TGTGCCAGCAGCTCGGGACAGGCCGATGGCTACACCTTC.

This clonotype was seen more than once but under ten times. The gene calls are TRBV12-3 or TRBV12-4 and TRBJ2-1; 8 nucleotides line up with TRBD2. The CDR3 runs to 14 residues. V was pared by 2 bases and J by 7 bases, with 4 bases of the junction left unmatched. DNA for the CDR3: TGTGCCAGCAGTTTAAGCGGGGGATGGAATGAGCAGTTCTTC. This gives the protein CASSLSGGWNEQFF.

The CDR3 region has the DNA TGTGCCAGCAGCTTAAGGGCGGGGGGGCTAGATACGCAGTATTTT. Protein: CASSLRAGGLDTQYF. The genes are TRBV7-3 and TRBJ2-3; 9 bases are a match to TRBD2. J lost 5 bases, V lost 1 base, and 4 bases had no gene match. The CDR3 runs 15 residues. Per germline, CDR1 SGHTA and CDR2 FQGTGA.

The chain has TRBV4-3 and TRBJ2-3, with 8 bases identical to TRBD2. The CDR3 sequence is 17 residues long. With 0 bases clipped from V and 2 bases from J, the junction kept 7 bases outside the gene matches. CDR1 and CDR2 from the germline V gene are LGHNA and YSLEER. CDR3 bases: TGCGCCAGCAGCCAAGAAGGAGGCGGGGGGTACACAGATACGCAGTATTTT. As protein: CASSQEGGGGYTDTQYF.

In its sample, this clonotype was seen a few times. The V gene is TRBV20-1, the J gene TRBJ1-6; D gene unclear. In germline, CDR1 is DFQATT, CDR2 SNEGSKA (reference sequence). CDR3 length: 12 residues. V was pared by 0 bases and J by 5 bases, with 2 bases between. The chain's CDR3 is CSARENNSPLHF. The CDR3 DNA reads TGCAGTGCTAGAGAAAATAATTCACCCCTCCACTTT.

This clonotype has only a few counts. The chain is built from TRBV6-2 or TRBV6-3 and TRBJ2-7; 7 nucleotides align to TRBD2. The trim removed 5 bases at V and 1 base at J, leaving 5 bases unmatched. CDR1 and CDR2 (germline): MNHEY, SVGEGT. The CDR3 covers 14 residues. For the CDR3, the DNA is TGTGCCAGCAGTCGGGGGGACTCATCCTACGAGCAGTACGTC. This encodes CASSRGDSSYEQYV.

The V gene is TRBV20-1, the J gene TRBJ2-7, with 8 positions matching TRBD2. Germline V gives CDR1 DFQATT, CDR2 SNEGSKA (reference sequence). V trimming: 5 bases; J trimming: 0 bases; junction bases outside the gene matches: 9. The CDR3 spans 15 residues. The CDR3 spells CSAPSGGGNSYEQYF. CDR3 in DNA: TGCAGTGCTCCCTCGGGCGGGGGGAACTCCTACGAGCAGTACTTC.

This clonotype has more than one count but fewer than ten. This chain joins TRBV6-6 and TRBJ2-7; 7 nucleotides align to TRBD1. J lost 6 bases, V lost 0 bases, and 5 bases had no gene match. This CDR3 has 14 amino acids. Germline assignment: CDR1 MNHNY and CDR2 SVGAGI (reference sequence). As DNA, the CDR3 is TGTGCCAGCAGTTACTCGGCCCCAGGGGGCGAGCAGTACGTC. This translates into CASSYSAPGGEQYV.

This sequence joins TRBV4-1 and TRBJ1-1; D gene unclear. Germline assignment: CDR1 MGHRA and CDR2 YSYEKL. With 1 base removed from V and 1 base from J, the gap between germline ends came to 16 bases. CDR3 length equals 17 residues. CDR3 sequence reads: CASSQVGQAEKNTEAFF. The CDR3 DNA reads TGCGCCAGCAGCCAAGTGGGCCAGGCGGAGAAGAACACTGAAGCTTTCTTT.

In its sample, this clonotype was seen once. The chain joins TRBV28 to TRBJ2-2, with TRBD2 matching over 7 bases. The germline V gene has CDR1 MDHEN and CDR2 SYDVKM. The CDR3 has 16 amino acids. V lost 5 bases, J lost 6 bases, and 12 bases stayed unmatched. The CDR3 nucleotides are TGTGCCAGCAGTGCTTGGGGGGGGACCGACGCCGGGGAGCTGTTTTTT. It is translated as CASSAWGGTDAGELFF. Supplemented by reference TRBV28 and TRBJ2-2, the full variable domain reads DVKVTQSSRYLVKRTGEKVFLECVQDMDHENMFWYRQDPGLGLRLIYFSYDVKMKEKGDIPEGYSVSREKKERFSLILESASTNQTSMYLCASSAWGGTDAGELFFGEGSRLTVL.

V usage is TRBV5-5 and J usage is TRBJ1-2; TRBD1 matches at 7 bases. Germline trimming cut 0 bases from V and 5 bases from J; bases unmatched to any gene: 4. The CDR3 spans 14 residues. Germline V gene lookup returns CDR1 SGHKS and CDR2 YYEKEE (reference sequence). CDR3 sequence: CASSLDATGYGYTF. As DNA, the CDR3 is TGTGCCAGCAGCTTGGATGCGACAGGGTATGGCTACACCTTC.

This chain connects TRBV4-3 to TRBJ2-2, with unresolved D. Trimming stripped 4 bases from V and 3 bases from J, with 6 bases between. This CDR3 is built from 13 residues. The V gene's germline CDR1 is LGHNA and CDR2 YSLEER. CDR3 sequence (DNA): TGCGCCAGCAGCCCCTCTGACACCGGGGAGCTGTTTTTT. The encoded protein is CASSPSDTGELFF.

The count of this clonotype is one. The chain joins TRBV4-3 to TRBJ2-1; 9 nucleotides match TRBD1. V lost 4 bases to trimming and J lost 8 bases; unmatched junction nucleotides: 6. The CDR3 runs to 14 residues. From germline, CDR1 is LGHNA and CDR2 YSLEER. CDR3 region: CASSPGTGSDEQFF. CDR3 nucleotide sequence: TGCGCCAGCAGCCCCGGGACAGGGAGCGATGAGCAGTTCTTC.

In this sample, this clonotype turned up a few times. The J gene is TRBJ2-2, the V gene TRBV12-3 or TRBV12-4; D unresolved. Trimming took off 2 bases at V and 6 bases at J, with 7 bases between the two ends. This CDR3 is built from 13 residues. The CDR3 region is CASSLMASGELFF. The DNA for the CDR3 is TGTGCCAGCAGTTTAATGGCTTCCGGGGAGCTGTTTTTT.

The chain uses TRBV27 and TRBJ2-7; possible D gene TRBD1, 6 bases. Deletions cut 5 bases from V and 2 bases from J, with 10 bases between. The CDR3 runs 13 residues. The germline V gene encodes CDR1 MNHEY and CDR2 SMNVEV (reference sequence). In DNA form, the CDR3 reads TGTGCCAGCAGTCGTGGACAGACCTACGAGCAGTACGTC. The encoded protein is CASSRGQTYEQYV.